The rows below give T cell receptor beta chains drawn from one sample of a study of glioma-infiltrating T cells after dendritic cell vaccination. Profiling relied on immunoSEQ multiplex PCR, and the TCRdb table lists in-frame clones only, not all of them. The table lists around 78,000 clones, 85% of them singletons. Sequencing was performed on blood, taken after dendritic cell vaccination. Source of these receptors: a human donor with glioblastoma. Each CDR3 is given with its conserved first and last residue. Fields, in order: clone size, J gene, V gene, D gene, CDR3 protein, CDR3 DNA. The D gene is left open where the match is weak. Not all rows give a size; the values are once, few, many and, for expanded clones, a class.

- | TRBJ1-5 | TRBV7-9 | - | CASSLGDSWNQPQHF | TGTGCCAGCAGCTTAGGAGACAGCTGGAATCAGCCCCAGCATTTT
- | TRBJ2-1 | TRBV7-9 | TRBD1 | CASSSLAGQGVDNEQFF | TGTGCCAGCAGCTCGCTCGCTGGACAGGGTGTCGACAATGAGCAGTTCTTC
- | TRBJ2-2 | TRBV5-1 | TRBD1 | CASSLGDRVVNTGELFF | TGCGCCAGCAGCTTGGGGGACAGGGTTGTTAACACCGGGGAGCTGTTTTTT
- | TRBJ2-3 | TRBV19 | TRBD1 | CASTWTGSTDTQYF | TGTGCCAGTACCTGGACAGGGAGCACAGATACGCAGTATTTT
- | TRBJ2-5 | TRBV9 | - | CASSVGWGRGETQYF | TGTGCCAGCAGCGTAGGGTGGGGGCGAGGGGAGACCCAGTACTTC
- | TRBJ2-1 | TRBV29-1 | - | CSVEGGAGSYNEQFF | TGCAGCGTTGAAGGGGGCGCAGGATCCTACAATGAGCAGTTCTTC
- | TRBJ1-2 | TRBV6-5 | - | CASRPQGGGYGYTF | TGTGCCAGCAGACCTCAGGGAGGGGGCTATGGCTACACCTTC
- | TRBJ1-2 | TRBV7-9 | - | CASSQRAISGLENHYGYTF | TGTGCCAGCAGCCAGCGGGCAATTTCGGGGCTCGAAAACCACTATGGCTACACCTTC
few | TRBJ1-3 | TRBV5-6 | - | CASSLSGGIAGNTIYF | TGTGCCAGCAGCTTGAGCGGGGGGATTGCTGGAAACACCATATATTTT
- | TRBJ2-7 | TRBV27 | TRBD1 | CASSSGQGTYEQYF | TGTGCCAGCAGTTCGGGACAGGGTACCTACGAGCAGTACTTC
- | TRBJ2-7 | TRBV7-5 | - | CVRTRGTRWYEQYF | TGTGTCAGAACTCGCGGGACCCGGTGGTACGAGCAGTACTTC
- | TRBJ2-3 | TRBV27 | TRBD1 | CASSLSNRGLIRVSTDTQYF | TGTGCCAGCAGTTTATCGAACAGGGGGCTAATAAGGGTATCCACAGATACGCAGTATTTT
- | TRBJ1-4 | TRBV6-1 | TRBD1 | CASNDRGSGWANEKLFF | TGTGCCAGCAATGACAGGGGCTCTGGGTGGGCTAATGAAAAACTGTTTTTT
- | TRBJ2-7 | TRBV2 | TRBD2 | CGGSTSGSAEQYF | TGTGGGGGGTCGACTAGCGGGAGTGCCGAGCAGTACTTC
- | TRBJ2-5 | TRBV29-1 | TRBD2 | CSVLGLAGAWNPETQYF | TGCAGCGTTCTGGGACTAGCGGGAGCATGGAATCCCGAGACCCAGTACTTC
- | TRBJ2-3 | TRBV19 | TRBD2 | CASSHRTSGNTDTQYF | TGTGCCAGTAGTCATCGGACTAGCGGAAACACAGATACGCAGTATTTT
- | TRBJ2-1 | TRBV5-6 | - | CASSRYGSYNEQFF | TGTGCCAGCAGCCGATACGGCTCCTACAATGAGCAGTTCTTC
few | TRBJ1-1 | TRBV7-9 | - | CASSLAGANTEAFF | TGTGCCAGCAGCTTAGCAGGGGCGAACACTGAAGCTTTCTTT
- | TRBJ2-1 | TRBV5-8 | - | CASISGQRVAWGLWNEQFF | TGTGCCAGCATATCGGGACAAAGGGTGGCCTGGGGATTGTGGAATGAGCAGTTCTTC
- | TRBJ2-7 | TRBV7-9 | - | CASSFAPGYEQYF | TGTGCCAGCAGCTTCGCGCCAGGGTACGAGCAGTACTTC
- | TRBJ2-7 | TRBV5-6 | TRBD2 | CASSLYGGTYEQYF | TGTGCCAGCAGCTTGTACGGGGGGACCTACGAGCAGTACTTC
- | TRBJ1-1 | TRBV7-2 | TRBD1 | CASSPEVGQGDPFF | TGTGCCAGCAGCCCAGAGGTGGGACAGGGGGACCCTTTCTTT
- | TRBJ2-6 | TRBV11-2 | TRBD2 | CASRKPGLAGTGANVLTF | TGTGCCAGCAGAAAACCGGGACTAGCGGGTACTGGGGCCAACGTCCTGACTTTC
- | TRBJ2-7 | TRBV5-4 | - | CASSLALRGRSYEQYF | TGTGCCAGCAGCTTGGCTTTGCGGGGGCGCTCCTACGAGCAGTACTTC